In this sample, the clone carrying this T cell receptor beta chain is medium-sized. Its antigen is still unknown. From live CD3+CD8+TCRalphabeta+ cells, four PD-1 and/or TIGIT subsets were sorted. The sample comes from a study of circulating CD8 cells and anti-PD-1 response in melanoma. The CDR3 covers 15 residues. In germline, CDR1 is SQVTM, CDR2 ANQGSEA. The V and J ends lost 2 bases and 2 bases respectively, with 14 bases between them. Study conclusions and caveats: PD-1 and DPOS subsets showed similar, higher clonality than DNEG. Patients included both untreated and previously treated individuals. Tumor reactivity was tested by peptide assays on expanded sorted subsets.

Using approximately 15 ng of total RNA, TCR libraries were made with the QIAseq Immune Repertoire TCR panel. Each CDR3 protein gets one entry after TCRdb re-called the reads with MiXCR. The data contain over a thousand distinct CDR3 sequences, 5.5% to 7% of them singletons. The TCR originated in a human donor with melanoma. The input for sequencing was CD8+ T cells from PBMCs, taken at baseline or after one month of anti-PD-1 therapy (not recorded which). The rearrangement uses TRBV29-1 and TRBJ2-3; D assignment may be TRBD1 or TRBD2 (5 bases each). The CDR3 DNA reads as TGCAGCGTTGAACAGGGAGACACACACACAGATACGCAGTATTTT. This gives the protein CSVEQGDTHTDTQYF.